This T cell receptor (beta chain) was captured by sequencing in a study of response to subunit inactivated influenza vaccine. Germline CDR1 reads MGHDK; CDR2 reads SYGVNS. The V gene lost 1 base and the J gene lost 5 bases, with 12 bases spanning the gap. CDR3 size: 14 residues. MiXCR, applied by TCRdb to the RT-PCR reads, yields one record per CDR3 protein. This repertoire shows approximately 570,000 distinct CDR3 sequences, less than 10% found once; its top ten account for roughly 13%. In regard to this clonotype: Its target is not known.

Overall study findings and caveats: A suggestion made by the authors is that each seasonal influenza vaccination recruits few new T cells.

The source material was PBMCs from blood, sampled roughly 24 months after vaccination. The chain recombines TRBV25-1 with TRBJ2-7; a possible D gene is TRBD2 (6 bases). This TCR was recovered from a man aged 45-69 years who received an inactivated influenza vaccine. This chain's CDR3 is CASSESARGNEQYF. The CDR3 bases are TGTGCCAGCAGTGAATCCGCCCGGGGGAACGAGCAGTACTTC.